These T cell receptor beta chains were read from a single sample in a study of CD8 T cells in Susac syndrome. TCRdb analysed the immunoSEQ multiplex PCR reads with MiXCR anew, one entry per CDR3 protein. The table has approximately 180,000 distinct CDR3 sequences, approximately 93% seen once. The material sequenced was CD4+ T cells from PBMCs. Receptors were obtained from a human donor with multiple sclerosis. Each CDR3 is given with its conserved first and last residue. D genes are given only for firm matches. Clone size is stated in some rows and not others, as once, few, many or a class when expanded.

V	D	J	size	DNA	CDR3
TRBV24-1	.	TRBJ2-1	.	TGTGCCACCAGCCCCAGAGTCTACAATGAGCAGTTCTTC	CATSPRVYNEQFF
TRBV18	.	TRBJ2-6	.	TGTGCCAGCTCACCACCGGGCAGGTCCTCGCCTGGGGCCAACGTCCTGACTTTC	CASSPPGRSSPGANVLTF
TRBV2	TRBD1	TRBJ1-4	.	TGTGCCAGCTCCCGGGACAGGCAGGTGGGGAATGAAAAACTGTTTTTT	CASSRDRQVGNEKLFF
TRBV3-1	.	TRBJ2-5	.	TGTGCCAGCAGCCAAAGTTGGGAGACCCAGTACTTC	CASSQSWETQYF
TRBV23-1	.	TRBJ2-7	once	TGCGCCAGCAGTCAACTAACGGTCTACGAGCAGTACTTC	CASSQLTVYEQYF
TRBV6-5	.	TRBJ1-3	.	TGTGCCAGCAGTTACTCGATTTCTGCAGGCAACTCTGGAAACACCATATATTTT	CASSYSISAGNSGNTIYF
TRBV10-3	.	TRBJ1-1	.	TGTGCCACCGTGATCCCGAACACTGAAGCTTTCTTT	CATVIPNTEAFF
TRBV30	.	TRBJ2-2	.	TGTGCCTGGAGTAAAGCGAACACCGGGGAGCTGTTTTTT	CAWSKANTGELFF
TRBV12-3/TRBV12-4	.	TRBJ2-7	.	TGTGCCAGTGGGGCGACCTACGAGCAGTACTTC	CASGATYEQYF
TRBV13	.	TRBJ2-7	.	TGTGCCAGCAGCTTAGACAAGGGACCCTACGAGCAGTACTTC	CASSLDKGPYEQYF
TRBV28	.	TRBJ2-3	.	TGTGCCAGCAGCATCGTAGGACAGACGAGCACAGATACGCAGTATTTT	CASSIVGQTSTDTQYF
TRBV25-1	.	TRBJ2-2	once	TGTGCCAGCAGTGACTTCGGCGCCCCGAACACCGGGGAGCTGTTTTTT	CASSDFGAPNTGELFF
TRBV5-4	.	TRBJ2-2	.	TGTGCCAGCAGCTTGGCCCTGGGACAGAACACCGGGGAGCTGTTTTTT	CASSLALGQNTGELFF
TRBV20-1	TRBD1	TRBJ1-1	few	TGCAGTGCTACGACAGGGGGCGACACTGAAGCTTTCTTT	CSATTGGDTEAFF
TRBV10-3	TRBD2	TRBJ2-7	.	TGTGCCATCAGTGAAGCGGGACTAGTTTCCCACGAGCAGTACTTC	CAISEAGLVSHEQYF
TRBV29-1	TRBD2	TRBJ2-3	once	TGCAGCGTTGGGGGGGGAGCGGATACGCAGTATTTT	CSVGGGADTQYF
TRBV5-4	.	TRBJ1-1	few	TGTGCCAGCAGCTTGGGTCAGGGCGCTGAAGCTTTCTTT	CASSLGQGAEAFF
TRBV4-1	.	TRBJ2-5	.	TGCGCCAGCAGCCAAGATTGGGGGTATGGGGAGCAAGAGACCCAGTACTTC	CASSQDWGYGEQETQYF
TRBV5-6	.	TRBJ2-3	.	TGTGCCAGCAGCGAGGGGACCCACACAGATACGCAGTATTTT	CASSEGTHTDTQYF
TRBV29-1	.	TRBJ2-2	once	TGCAGCGTTGGTGGCACCGGGGAGCTGTTTTTT	CSVGGTGELFF
TRBV3-1	.	TRBJ1-2	.	TGTGCCAGCAGCCAAGTGCAGTGGGGCTACACCTTC	CASSQVQWGYTF
TRBV19	TRBD2	TRBJ2-5	.	TGTGCCACAGCAAAAACAGCGGGATTACAAGAGACCCAGTACTTC	CATAKTAGLQETQYF
TRBV10-3	TRBD2	TRBJ2-7	.	TGTGCCATCAGTATAGCGGGAGACCTCTCGTCCTACGAGCAGTACTTC	CAISIAGDLSSYEQYF
TRBV3-1	.	TRBJ1-6	once	TGTGCCAGCAGCCAAGAGTCGGCCAGGGGTAATTCACCCCTCCACTTT	CASSQESARGNSPLHF
TRBV15	.	TRBJ2-5	.	TGTGCCACCAGGAGTGGGATTGAAAGAGAGACCCAGTACTTC	CATRSGIERETQYF
TRBV3-1	.	TRBJ2-1	.	TGTGCCAGCAGCCTCGGGAGCGGCCACTCCTACAATGAGCAGTTCTTC	CASSLGSGHSYNEQFF
TRBV28	.	TRBJ1-6	.	TGTGCCAGCAGTTTGGAGAGGGGACGAAAAATTTCCTATAATTCACCCCTCCACTTT	CASSLERGRKISYNSPLHF
TRBV19	TRBD1	TRBJ1-1	.	TGTGCCAGTAGTATCCCATCTGCCGGTGACAGGGGTATCGCTGAAGCTTTCTTT	CASSIPSAGDRGIAEAFF
TRBV30	.	TRBJ1-1	.	TGTGCCTGGAGGGAAGGGGGGGAGGGTGAAGCTTTCTTT	CAWREGGEGEAFF
TRBV11-3	TRBD1	TRBJ2-2	.	TGTGCCAGCAGCTTAGATCAGTCGGGGACAGGGAACACCGGGGAGCTGTTTTTT	CASSLDQSGTGNTGELFF
TRBV20-1	TRBD2	TRBJ2-3	.	TGCAGTGCTAGAGCCCGATGGACTAGCGGCACAGATACGCAGTATTTT	CSARARWTSGTDTQYF
TRBV6-5	.	TRBJ2-3	.	TGTGCCAGCAGTTACTCGGGGGATTTGGGCACAGATACGCAGTATTTT	CASSYSGDLGTDTQYF
TRBV12-3/TRBV12-4	.	TRBJ2-3	.	TGTGCCAGCAGTTCAGTAGGGGATACGCAGTATTTT	CASSSVGDTQYF
TRBV5-6	.	TRBJ1-2	.	TGTGCCAGCAGCCTCCAGGGAGGAGATGGCTACACCTTC	CASSLQGGDGYTF
TRBV4-3	TRBD1	TRBJ1-2	.	TGCGCCAGCAGCCAATCGCTCGCGACAGGGAACTATGGCTACACCTTC	CASSQSLATGNYGYTF
TRBV19	TRBD1	TRBJ2-1	.	TGTGCCAGTAGTATTCGGAGTCAGGGGGCAAGGAATGAGCAGTTCTTC	CASSIRSQGARNEQFF
TRBV11-2	TRBD1	TRBJ2-2	once	TGTGCCAGCAGCCGACAGGGAACGGCCGGGGAGCTGTTTTTT	CASSRQGTAGELFF
TRBV6-2/TRBV6-3	.	TRBJ2-5	.	TGTGCCAGCAGAAACGTCCGCCCACAAGAGACCCAGTACTTC	CASRNVRPQETQYF
TRBV5-4	TRBD2	TRBJ2-5	.	TGTGCCAGCAGCATGACTAGCGGGGCTCAAGAGACCCAGTACTTC	CASSMTSGAQETQYF
TRBV6-5	.	TRBJ1-1	.	TGTGCCAGCAGTAATCAGAGGAACACTGAAGCTTTCTTT	CASSNQRNTEAFF
TRBV9	.	TRBJ1-3	once	TGTGCCAGCAGCGTTACACCAGTCTCTGGAAACACCATATATTTT	CASSVTPVSGNTIYF
TRBV3-1	.	TRBJ1-2	.	TGTGCCAGCAGCCAAGGGACCTATAACTATGGCTACACCTTC	CASSQGTYNYGYTF
TRBV7-3	.	TRBJ1-1	.	TGTGCCAGCAGCTTACAGGAGAACACTGAAGCTTTCTTT	CASSLQENTEAFF
TRBV30	.	TRBJ1-6	once	TGTGCCTGGAGTGTAGGCATTTATAATTCACCCCTCCACTTT	CAWSVGIYNSPLHF
TRBV29-1	.	TRBJ1-5	.	TGCAGCGTTGCACAGGGTAACGATCAGCCCCAGCATTTT	CSVAQGNDQPQHF
TRBV7-2	.	TRBJ2-3	.	TGTGCCAGCAGCTCCGAGGGGGCTAGCGGCACAGATACGCAGTATTTT	CASSSEGASGTDTQYF
TRBV9	TRBD2	TRBJ2-1	.	TGTGCCAGCAGCGTAGACGGACTAGCCTGGGCTGAGCAGTTCTTC	CASSVDGLAWAEQFF
TRBV15	.	TRBJ1-5	.	TGTGCCACCAGCAGGGGGGGGACGGGTAGCAATCAGCCCCAGCATTTT	CATSRGGTGSNQPQHF
TRBV20-1	TRBD2	TRBJ2-3	.	TGCAGTGCTGGAGCGGGGACTTTCACAGATACGCAGTATTTT	CSAGAGTFTDTQYF
TRBV20-1	.	TRBJ2-2	once	TGCAGTGCTGAGTGGGGAGGCGGACGGACCGGGGAGCTGTTTTTT	CSAEWGGGRTGELFF
TRBV7-2	.	TRBJ1-2	.	TGTGCCAGCAGCCAACCCCGGGGCAGGGGATATTATGGCTACACCTTC	CASSQPRGRGYYGYTF
TRBV18	TRBD1	TRBJ2-2	.	TGTGCCAGCTCCGGGACAGGCAACACCGGGGAGCTGTTTTTT	CASSGTGNTGELFF
TRBV5-4	TRBD2	TRBJ2-2	.	TGTGCCAGCAGCCGGGACTATGACACCGGGGAGCTGTTTTTT	CASSRDYDTGELFF